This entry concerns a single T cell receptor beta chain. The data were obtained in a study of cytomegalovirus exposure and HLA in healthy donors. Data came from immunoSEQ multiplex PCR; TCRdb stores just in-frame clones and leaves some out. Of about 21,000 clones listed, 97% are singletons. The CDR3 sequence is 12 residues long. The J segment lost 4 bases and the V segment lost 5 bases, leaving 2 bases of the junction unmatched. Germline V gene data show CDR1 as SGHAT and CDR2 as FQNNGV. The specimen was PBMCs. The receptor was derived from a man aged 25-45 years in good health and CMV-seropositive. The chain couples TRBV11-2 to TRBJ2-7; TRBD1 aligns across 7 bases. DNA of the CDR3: TGTGCCAGCAGCCAACAGGGGTACGAGCAGTACTTC. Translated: CASSQQGYEQYF.